Listed below are T cell receptor beta chains from one sample, sequenced in a study of graft-versus-host responses after intestinal transplantation. Clones were read by immunoSEQ multiplex PCR, and TCRdb kept only the in-frame ones, dropping some. The sample lists roughly 7,400 clones, more than 65% occurring once. Sequenced here: ileum tissue, sampled approximately 8 months after intestinal transplantation. The receptors shown here come from a human patient who received an intestinal transplant, so some T cells may come from the graft donor. The CDR3 runs from the conserved cysteine through the conserved F or W. A D gene is named only where the DNA matches it firmly. Size is stated for part of the rows, as once, few or many counts, or as a class when the clone is expanded.

j_call	d_call	v_call	clone_size	cdr3_aa	cdr3_nt
TRBJ2-7	-	TRBV27	-	CASSLNGNYEQYF	TGTGCCAGCAGTTTAAATGGGAACTACGAGCAGTACTTC
TRBJ1-5	-	TRBV7-9	few	CASSSTTAGNQPQHF	TGTGCCAGCAGTTCAACGACGGCAGGCAATCAGCCCCAGCATTTT
TRBJ2-1	TRBD2	TRBV11-2	-	CASSPGPTSGVFNEQFF	TGTGCCAGCAGCCCCGGTCCCACTAGCGGGGTTTTCAATGAGCAGTTCTTC
TRBJ1-4	-	TRBV6-1	-	CASSGTRAGAFEKLFF	TGTGCCAGCAGTGGTACGAGGGCAGGGGCGTTTGAAAAACTGTTTTTT
TRBJ2-2	TRBD1	TRBV18	-	CASSPRDRNTGELFF	TGTGCCAGCTCACCCAGGGACAGAAACACCGGGGAGCTGTTTTTT
TRBJ2-1	TRBD1	TRBV18	-	CASSPQDRASYNEQFF	TGTGCCAGCTCACCACAAGACAGGGCCTCCTACAATGAGCAGTTCTTC
TRBJ2-2	-	TRBV4-2	-	CASRNDGQGANTGELFF	TGTGCCAGCAGAAACGACGGGCAGGGCGCGAACACCGGGGAGCTGTTTTTT
TRBJ2-2	-	TRBV2	few	CASIRDLNTGELFF	TGTGCCAGCATCCGGGACTTGAACACCGGGGAGCTGTTTTTT
TRBJ2-1	-	TRBV15	-	CATSLYGENEQFF	TGTGCCACCAGTCTTTACGGGGAAAATGAGCAGTTCTTC
TRBJ1-5	-	TRBV28	-	CASRFFIDGTTNNPNQPQHF	TGTGCCAGCAGATTTTTCATCGATGGAACAACGAACAACCCAAACCAGCCCCAGCATTTT
TRBJ2-5	-	TRBV2	-	CASSVTLEGKETQYF	TGTGCCAGCAGCGTAACATTGGAGGGCAAAGAGACCCAGTACTTC
TRBJ2-2	-	TRBV10-1	few	CASSPFQLGNTGELFF	TGCGCCAGCAGCCCATTCCAACTAGGTAACACCGGGGAGCTGTTTTTT
TRBJ1-3	-	TRBV7-3	-	CASSPSLRRHHDGNTIYF	TGTGCCAGCAGCCCATCCCTGAGACGGCATCACGATGGAAACACCATATATTTT
TRBJ2-5	-	TRBV2	-	CAGSEEGTYQETQYF	TGTGCCGGCAGTGAGGAGGGAACGTACCAAGAGACCCAGTACTTC
TRBJ1-1	-	TRBV5-1	-	CASSLTWWSSNTEAFF	TGCGCCAGCAGCTTGACGTGGTGGTCCTCAAACACTGAAGCTTTCTTT
TRBJ1-4	TRBD1	TRBV14	-	CASSQAGQGNEKLFF	TGTGCCAGCAGCCAGGCGGGACAGGGAAATGAAAAACTGTTTTTT
TRBJ2-1	-	TRBV2	-	CASSVTVFSYNEQFF	TGTGCCAGCAGTGTCACAGTTTTCTCCTACAATGAGCAGTTCTTC
TRBJ1-1	-	TRBV6-5	-	CASLRGGLTEAFF	TGTGCCAGCCTCCGGGGGGGCTTAACTGAAGCTTTCTTT
TRBJ2-1	-	TRBV11-3	once	CASSGGTGSYNEQFF	TGTGCCAGCAGCGGGGGGACGGGCTCCTACAATGAGCAGTTCTTC
TRBJ2-3	TRBD2	TRBV5-4	-	CASSLVTSGEDTQYF	TGTGCCAGCAGCTTGGTGACTAGCGGGGAAGATACGCAGTATTTT
TRBJ2-3	-	TRBV5-6	-	CASSFYRDPDTQYF	TGTGCCAGCAGCTTTTACAGGGATCCAGATACGCAGTATTTT
TRBJ2-5	TRBD2	TRBV7-9	-	CASSLRGGYQETQYF	TGTGCCAGCAGCTTGCGCGGGGGGTACCAAGAGACCCAGTACTTC
TRBJ2-1	TRBD2	TRBV9	-	CASSAGGKSYNEQFF	TGTGCCAGCAGCGCGGGAGGGAAGTCCTACAATGAGCAGTTCTTC
TRBJ2-2	-	TRBV27	-	CASANQNTGELFF	TGTGCCAGCGCCAATCAGAACACCGGGGAGCTGTTTTTT
TRBJ2-2	-	TRBV12-5	large	CASAGENTGELFF	TGTGCTAGTGCAGGGGAGAACACCGGGGAGCTGTTTTTT
TRBJ1-4	-	TRBV7-2	large	CASSPDGTATNEKLFF	TGTGCCAGCAGCCCGGACGGAACTGCAACTAATGAAAAACTGTTTTTT
TRBJ1-2	-	TRBV4-3	-	CASSHVFGRTVPTF	TGCGCCAGCAGCCACGTCTTCGGGCGGACAGTACCCACCTTC
TRBJ2-2	-	TRBV18	once	CASSPRQNTGELFF	TGTGCCAGCTCACCAAGGCAGAACACCGGGGAGCTGTTTTTT
TRBJ2-5	-	TRBV5-3	-	CARSKLGFQETQYF	TGTGCCAGAAGCAAGCTAGGGTTCCAAGAGACCCAGTACTTC
TRBJ2-6	-	TRBV5-1	-	CASSFTGSSGANVLTF	TGCGCCAGCAGCTTCACAGGAAGCTCTGGGGCCAACGTCCTGACTTTC
TRBJ2-2	-	TRBV5-1	-	CASSLAGPAGELFF	TGCGCCAGCAGCTTGGCTGGCCCCGCCGGGGAGCTGTTTTTT
TRBJ1-5	-	TRBV5-4	few	CASSNMGQPQHF	TGTGCCAGCAGCAATATGGGTCAGCCCCAGCATTTT
TRBJ2-3	-	TRBV5-4	-	CATSGTHSTDTQYF	TGTGCCACTTCCGGGACCCACAGCACAGATACGCAGTATTTT
TRBJ2-5	-	TRBV12-5	-	CASGLGPRESQETQYF	TGTGCTAGTGGTTTGGGGCCCCGGGAGTCACAAGAGACCCAGTACTTC
TRBJ2-5	-	TRBV2	-	CASSEEGTYQETQYF	TGTGCCAGCAGTGAGGAGGGAACGTACCAAGAGACCCAGTACTTC
TRBJ1-2	-	TRBV27	-	CASSPRQEHPNHYGYTF	TGTGCCAGCAGTCCCCGACAGGAACACCCGAATCACTATGGCTACACCTTC
TRBJ1-2	-	TRBV28	few	CASSTGPAGYTF	TGTGCCAGCAGTACAGGGCCAGCTGGCTACACCTTC
TRBJ1-1	-	TRBV5-6	-	CASSHGRRNTEAFF	TGTGCCAGCAGCCACGGCCGGAGGAACACTGAAGCTTTCTTT
TRBJ1-1	-	TRBV6-5	-	CAVRTGSTEAFF	TGTGCCGTGCGGACGGGTAGCACTGAAGCTTTCTTT
TRBJ2-2	-	TRBV7-8	large	CASSFQPGGANRELFF	TGTGCCAGCAGTTTCCAACCCGGGGGAGCCAACCGGGAGCTGTTTTTT
TRBJ1-1	TRBD1	TRBV11-2	-	CASSRDSPQEAFF	TGTGCCAGCAGCCGGGACAGTCCGCAAGAAGCTTTCTTT
TRBJ2-5	TRBD1	TRBV5-6	once	CASSRPGQGQTQYF	TGTGCCAGCAGCAGGCCGGGACAGGGGCAGACCCAGTACTTC
TRBJ2-1	TRBD2	TRBV28	-	CASRPIGLAGDEQFF	TGTGCCAGCAGACCTATCGGACTAGCGGGCGATGAGCAGTTCTTC
TRBJ1-1	-	TRBV29-1	-	CSVEQDTEAFF	TGCAGCGTTGAACAGGACACTGAAGCTTTCTTT
TRBJ2-3	TRBD2	TRBV9	-	CASSFSGGFRTDTQYF	TGTGCCAGCAGCTTTAGCGGGGGGTTCCGTACAGATACGCAGTATTTT
TRBJ2-5	-	TRBV7-2	-	CASSLGGGPQETQYF	TGTGCCAGCAGCTTAGGGGGCGGGCCCCAAGAGACCCAGTACTTC
TRBJ1-1	-	TRBV19	once	CASTAQPMNTEAFF	TGTGCCAGTACGGCGCAGCCCATGAACACTGAAGCTTTCTTT
TRBJ2-7	-	TRBV6-5	-	CASNGFYEQYF	TGTGCCAGCAACGGGTTCTACGAGCAGTACTTC
TRBJ2-2	-	TRBV13	once	CASSLVRGPNTGELFF	TGTGCCAGCAGCTTAGTGCGGGGGCCAAACACCGGGGAGCTGTTTTTT
TRBJ2-5	TRBD2	TRBV29-1	-	CSVWTSGGSRQETQYF	TGCAGCGTTTGGACTAGCGGGGGGTCGAGACAAGAGACCCAGTACTTC
TRBJ1-6	-	TRBV6-4	-	CASSEQGGNSPLHF	TGTGCCAGCAGTGAACAGGGAGGTAATTCACCCCTCCACTTT
TRBJ2-1	-	TRBV27	medium-sized	CASSLGENEQFF	TGTGCCAGCAGTTTGGGAGAAAATGAGCAGTTCTTC
TRBJ1-1	-	TRBV19	-	CARTQGPMNTEAFF	TGTGCCAGAACACAGGGCCCCATGAACACTGAAGCTTTCTTT
TRBJ2-1	-	TRBV4-1	-	CASSLDFYEQFF	TGCGCCAGCAGCCTAGACTTCTATGAGCAGTTCTTC